The rows below give T cell receptor beta chains drawn from one sample of a study of CD8+ T cells in alopecia areata. Some clones are missing from TCRdb's copy, which holds only in-frame ones; the method was immunoSEQ multiplex PCR. The sample has fewer than 250,000 clones, 40% to 55% seen once; the top ten hold about 2.6%. The source was CD4+ T cells sorted from blood, collected around week 37, from a patient treated with tofacitinib. The receptor set was obtained from a human donor with alopecia areata. The CDR3 runs from the conserved cysteine through the conserved F or W. The order of the fields is clone size, D gene, J gene, V gene, CDR3 protein, CDR3 DNA. The D gene is left open where the match is weak. Size is omitted from some rows. Given values are once, few, many or a class for expanded clones.

abundance: NA; d_gene: NA; j_gene: TRBJ2-2; v_gene: TRBV15; CDR3aa: CATSRPKIPNTGELFF; CDR3nt: TGTGCCACCAGCAGACCCAAGATCCCGAACACCGGGGAGCTGTTTTTT
abundance: NA; d_gene: NA; j_gene: TRBJ2-1; v_gene: TRBV29-1; CDR3aa: CSVNYNEQFF; CDR3nt: TGCAGCGTGAACTACAATGAGCAGTTCTTC
abundance: many; d_gene: NA; j_gene: TRBJ1-4; v_gene: TRBV4-1; CDR3aa: CASSQDSGGENEKLFF; CDR3nt: TGCGCCAGCAGCCAAGATTCGGGGGGGGAGAATGAAAAACTGTTTTTT
abundance: NA; d_gene: TRBD2; j_gene: TRBJ2-3; v_gene: TRBV7-2; CDR3aa: CASSRGLAGPTDTQYF; CDR3nt: TGTGCCAGCAGCCGCGGACTAGCGGGGCCCACAGATACGCAGTATTTT
abundance: few; d_gene: NA; j_gene: TRBJ2-6; v_gene: TRBV4-3; CDR3aa: CASSQLKISGANVLTF; CDR3nt: TGCGCCAGCAGCCAGCTCAAGATCTCTGGGGCCAACGTCCTGACTTTC
abundance: NA; d_gene: TRBD2; j_gene: TRBJ2-1; v_gene: TRBV19; CDR3aa: CASSWSGGVNNEQFF; CDR3nt: TGTGCCAGTAGTTGGTCGGGAGGTGTCAACAATGAGCAGTTCTTC
abundance: NA; d_gene: NA; j_gene: TRBJ2-5; v_gene: TRBV4-2; CDR3aa: CASSSGRVGTQYF; CDR3nt: TGTGCCAGCAGCTCCGGCAGGGTGGGGACCCAGTACTTC
abundance: NA; d_gene: TRBD2; j_gene: TRBJ2-7; v_gene: TRBV7-2; CDR3aa: CASSFREGGGEQYF; CDR3nt: TGTGCCAGCAGCTTCCGGGAGGGAGGGGGCGAGCAGTACTTC
abundance: NA; d_gene: NA; j_gene: TRBJ2-3; v_gene: TRBV30; CDR3aa: CAWGYYRYPVTQYF; CDR3nt: TGTGCCTGGGGATACTACCGCTACCCCGTTACGCAGTATTTT
abundance: NA; d_gene: NA; j_gene: TRBJ2-7; v_gene: TRBV30; CDR3aa: CAWSVSVSSLYF; CDR3nt: TGTGCCTGGAGTGTAAGCGTCTCGTCCCTGTACTTC
abundance: NA; d_gene: NA; j_gene: TRBJ1-5; v_gene: TRBV9; CDR3aa: CASSVDAATNQPQHF; CDR3nt: TGTGCCAGCAGCGTAGACGCAGCGACAAATCAGCCCCAGCATTTT
abundance: NA; d_gene: NA; j_gene: TRBJ1-6; v_gene: TRBV25-1; CDR3aa: CASGRSYNSPLHF; CDR3nt: TGTGCCAGCGGACGCTCCTATAATTCACCCCTCCACTTT
abundance: NA; d_gene: NA; j_gene: TRBJ2-3; v_gene: TRBV29-1; CDR3aa: CSALGGDTQYF; CDR3nt: TGCAGCGCCCTCGGGGGAGATACGCAGTATTTT
abundance: NA; d_gene: NA; j_gene: TRBJ2-1; v_gene: TRBV14; CDR3aa: CASSQDASYNEQFF; CDR3nt: TGTGCCAGCAGCCAGGACGCCTCCTACAATGAGCAGTTCTTC
abundance: NA; d_gene: TRBD1; j_gene: TRBJ1-4; v_gene: TRBV7-2; CDR3aa: CASSRTGGREKLFF; CDR3nt: TGTGCCAGCAGTCGTACAGGGGGCCGGGAAAAACTGTTTTTT
abundance: few; d_gene: TRBD2; j_gene: TRBJ2-2; v_gene: TRBV30; CDR3aa: CAWNSLAGGGANTGELFF; CDR3nt: TGTGCCTGGAATTCGCTAGCGGGGGGAGGCGCGAACACCGGGGAGCTGTTTTTT
abundance: NA; d_gene: NA; j_gene: TRBJ2-2; v_gene: TRBV2; CDR3aa: CASTLNTGELFF; CDR3nt: TGTGCCAGCACCTTGAACACCGGGGAGCTGTTTTTT
abundance: NA; d_gene: NA; j_gene: TRBJ2-7; v_gene: TRBV7-6; CDR3aa: CASSLGRGIIYEQYF; CDR3nt: TGTGCCAGCAGCTTAGGCCGGGGGATCATCTACGAGCAGTACTTC
abundance: NA; d_gene: NA; j_gene: TRBJ2-5; v_gene: TRBV5-1; CDR3aa: CASSLVPTMEETQYF; CDR3nt: TGCGCCAGCAGCTTGGTTCCCACTATGGAGGAGACCCAGTACTTC
abundance: few; d_gene: NA; j_gene: TRBJ1-2; v_gene: TRBV6-5; CDR3aa: CASSENPLASGYTF; CDR3nt: TGTGCCAGCAGTGAAAATCCCCTCGCCTCGGGCTACACCTTC
abundance: NA; d_gene: NA; j_gene: TRBJ2-1; v_gene: TRBV9; CDR3aa: CASSVGAGEYGNEQFF; CDR3nt: TGTGCCAGCAGCGTGGGGGCGGGAGAATACGGGAATGAGCAGTTCTTC
abundance: few; d_gene: NA; j_gene: TRBJ2-5; v_gene: TRBV4-1; CDR3aa: CASSQLEKETQYF; CDR3nt: TGCGCCAGCAGCCAATTGGAAAAAGAGACCCAGTACTTC
abundance: few; d_gene: NA; j_gene: TRBJ1-5; v_gene: TRBV7-9; CDR3aa: CASIRGGAADQPQHF; CDR3nt: TGTGCCAGCATAAGGGGTGGGGCCGCAGATCAGCCCCAGCATTTT
abundance: NA; d_gene: TRBD2; j_gene: TRBJ2-5; v_gene: TRBV7-2; CDR3aa: CASSLGTSAETQYF; CDR3nt: TGTGCCAGCAGCCTCGGGACTAGCGCAGAGACCCAGTACTTC
abundance: once; d_gene: NA; j_gene: TRBJ1-2; v_gene: TRBV15; CDR3aa: CATSSFRTANYGYTF; CDR3nt: TGTGCCACCAGCAGTTTTCGGACAGCTAACTATGGCTACACCTTC
abundance: few; d_gene: NA; j_gene: TRBJ2-7; v_gene: TRBV29-1; CDR3aa: CSVATGTLMNEQYF; CDR3nt: TGCAGCGTTGCCACCGGGACCCTAATGAACGAGCAGTACTTC
abundance: NA; d_gene: NA; j_gene: TRBJ2-7; v_gene: TRBV5-8; CDR3aa: CASSLAAAAYEQYF; CDR3nt: TGTGCCAGCAGCTTGGCGGCAGCCGCCTACGAGCAGTACTTC
abundance: few; d_gene: NA; j_gene: TRBJ2-7; v_gene: TRBV6-5; CDR3aa: CASSLGSGGLFGEQYF; CDR3nt: TGTGCCAGCAGTTTAGGGTCAGGAGGATTGTTCGGCGAGCAGTACTTC
abundance: few; d_gene: TRBD1; j_gene: TRBJ2-7; v_gene: TRBV19; CDR3aa: CASKWTGGYEQYF; CDR3nt: TGTGCCAGTAAGTGGACAGGGGGGTACGAGCAGTACTTC
abundance: few; d_gene: NA; j_gene: TRBJ2-4; v_gene: TRBV25-1; CDR3aa: CASSEKFWQTNIQYF; CDR3nt: TGTGCCAGCAGTGAAAAGTTTTGGCAGACCAACATTCAGTACTTC
abundance: NA; d_gene: TRBD2; j_gene: TRBJ2-7; v_gene: TRBV25-1; CDR3aa: CASSPPGLAGSYEQYF; CDR3nt: TGTGCCAGCAGTCCCCCGGGACTAGCGGGTTCCTACGAGCAGTACTTC
abundance: NA; d_gene: TRBD1; j_gene: TRBJ1-1; v_gene: TRBV6-1; CDR3aa: CASGRQGSAFF; CDR3nt: TGTGCCAGCGGTCGACAGGGTTCAGCTTTCTTT
abundance: NA; d_gene: NA; j_gene: TRBJ2-3; v_gene: TRBV18; CDR3aa: CASSRAGSDTQYF; CDR3nt: TGTGCCAGCTCACGGGCTGGGTCGGATACGCAGTATTTT
abundance: once; d_gene: NA; j_gene: TRBJ2-7; v_gene: TRBV7-9; CDR3aa: CASSLYTVMNRREYEQYF; CDR3nt: TGTGCCAGCAGCTTGTACACTGTTATGAACAGGAGGGAATACGAGCAGTACTTC
abundance: few; d_gene: NA; j_gene: TRBJ2-3; v_gene: TRBV19; CDR3aa: CASSIRGNTQYF; CDR3nt: TGTGCCAGTAGTATCCGAGGGAATACGCAGTATTTT
abundance: NA; d_gene: NA; j_gene: TRBJ2-1; v_gene: TRBV30; CDR3aa: CAWSVRERHEQFF; CDR3nt: TGTGCCTGGAGTGTACGGGAGAGGCATGAGCAGTTCTTC